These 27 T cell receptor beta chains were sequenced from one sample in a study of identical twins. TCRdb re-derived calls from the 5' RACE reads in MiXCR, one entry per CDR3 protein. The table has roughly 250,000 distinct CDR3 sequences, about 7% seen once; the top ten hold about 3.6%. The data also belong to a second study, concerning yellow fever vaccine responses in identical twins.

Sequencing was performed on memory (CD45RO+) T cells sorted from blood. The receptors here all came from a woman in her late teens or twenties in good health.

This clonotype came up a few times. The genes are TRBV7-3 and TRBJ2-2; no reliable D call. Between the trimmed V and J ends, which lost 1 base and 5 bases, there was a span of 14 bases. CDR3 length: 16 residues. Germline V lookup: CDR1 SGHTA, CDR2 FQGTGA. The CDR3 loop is CASSLSPILDTGELFF. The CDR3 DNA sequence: TGTGCCAGCAGCTTAAGCCCCATTCTAGATACCGGGGAGCTGTTTTTT.

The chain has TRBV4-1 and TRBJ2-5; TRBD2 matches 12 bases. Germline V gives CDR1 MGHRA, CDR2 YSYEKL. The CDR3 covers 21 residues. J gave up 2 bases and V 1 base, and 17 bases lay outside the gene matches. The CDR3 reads CASSQGRDRAGTSGPQETQYF. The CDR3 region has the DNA TGCGCCAGCAGCCAAGGAAGGGACAGGGCCGGGACTAGCGGGCCTCAAGAGACCCAGTACTTC.

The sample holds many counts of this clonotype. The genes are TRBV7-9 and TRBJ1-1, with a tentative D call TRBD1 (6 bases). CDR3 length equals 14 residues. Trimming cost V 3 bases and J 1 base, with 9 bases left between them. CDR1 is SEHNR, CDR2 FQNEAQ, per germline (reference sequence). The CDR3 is CASSFNRENTEAFF. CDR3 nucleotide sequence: TGTGCCAGCAGCTTTAACAGGGAGAACACTGAAGCTTTCTTT.

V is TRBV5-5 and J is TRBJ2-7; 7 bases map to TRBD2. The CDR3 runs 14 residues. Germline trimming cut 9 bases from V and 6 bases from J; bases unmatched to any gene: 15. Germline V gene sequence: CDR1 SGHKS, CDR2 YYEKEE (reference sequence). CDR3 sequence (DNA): TGTGCCATGAGCCCTGGACTAGGAGTCGGCGAGCAGTACTTC. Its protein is CAMSPGLGVGEQYF.

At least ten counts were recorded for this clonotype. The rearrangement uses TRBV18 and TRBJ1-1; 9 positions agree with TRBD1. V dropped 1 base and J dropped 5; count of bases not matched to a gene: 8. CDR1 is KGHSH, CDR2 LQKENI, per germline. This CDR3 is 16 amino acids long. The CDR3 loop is CASSPRPGTGTTEAFF. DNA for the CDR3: TGTGCCAGCTCACCACGCCCCGGGACAGGGACTACTGAAGCTTTCTTT.

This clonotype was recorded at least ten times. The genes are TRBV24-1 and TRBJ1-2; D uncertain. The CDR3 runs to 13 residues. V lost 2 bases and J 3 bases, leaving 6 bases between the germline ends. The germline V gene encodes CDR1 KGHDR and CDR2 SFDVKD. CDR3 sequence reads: CATSDYTHYGYTF. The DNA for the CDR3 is TGTGCCACCAGTGATTACACCCACTATGGCTACACCTTC.

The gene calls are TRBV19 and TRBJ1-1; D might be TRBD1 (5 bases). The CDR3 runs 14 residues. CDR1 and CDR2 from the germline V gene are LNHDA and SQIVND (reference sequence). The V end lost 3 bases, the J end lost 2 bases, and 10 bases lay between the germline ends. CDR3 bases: TGTGCCAGTAGTATGGTCGGGGGTAACACTGAAGCTTTCTTT. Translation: CASSMVGGNTEAFF. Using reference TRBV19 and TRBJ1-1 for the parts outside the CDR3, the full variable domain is DGGITQSPKYLFRKEGQNVTLSCEQNLNHDAMYWYRQDPGQGLRLIYYSQIVNDFQKGDIAEGYSVSREKKESFPLTVTSAQKNPTAFYLCASSMVGGNTEAFFGQGTRLTVV.

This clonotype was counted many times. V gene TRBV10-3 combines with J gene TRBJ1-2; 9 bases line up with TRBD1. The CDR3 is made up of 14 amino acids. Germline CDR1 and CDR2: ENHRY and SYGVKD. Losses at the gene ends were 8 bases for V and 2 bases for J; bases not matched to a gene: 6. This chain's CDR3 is CAIARTGDNYGYTF. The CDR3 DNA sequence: TGTGCCATCGCAAGGACAGGGGACAACTATGGCTACACCTTC.

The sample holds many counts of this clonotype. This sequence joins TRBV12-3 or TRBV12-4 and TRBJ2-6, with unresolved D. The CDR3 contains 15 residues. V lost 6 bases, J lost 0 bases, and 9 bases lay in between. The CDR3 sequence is CASSSHGSGANVLTF. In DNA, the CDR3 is TGTGCCAGCAGCTCACACGGCTCTGGGGCCAACGTCCTGACTTTC.

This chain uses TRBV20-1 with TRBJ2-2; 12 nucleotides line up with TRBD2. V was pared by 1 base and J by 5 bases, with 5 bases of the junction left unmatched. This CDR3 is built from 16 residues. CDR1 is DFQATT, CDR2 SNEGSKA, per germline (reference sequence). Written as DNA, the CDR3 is TGCAGTGCTAGAGCTAGCGGGGGGGCTCTGACCGGGGAGCTGTTTTTT. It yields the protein CSARASGGALTGELFF.

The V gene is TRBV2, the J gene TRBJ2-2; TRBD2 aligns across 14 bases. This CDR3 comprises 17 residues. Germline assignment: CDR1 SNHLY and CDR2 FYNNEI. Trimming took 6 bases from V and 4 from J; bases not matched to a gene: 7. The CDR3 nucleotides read TGTGCCAGCAGGCGGACTAGCGGGAGGTTAGGCACCGGGGAGCTGTTTTTT. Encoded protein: CASRRTSGRLGTGELFF.

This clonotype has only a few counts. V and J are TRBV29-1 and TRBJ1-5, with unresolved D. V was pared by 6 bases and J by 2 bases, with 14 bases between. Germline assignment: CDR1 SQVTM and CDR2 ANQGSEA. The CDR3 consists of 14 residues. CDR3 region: CSVLPSGGNQPQHF. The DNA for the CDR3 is TGCAGCGTACTCCCTTCCGGGGGCAATCAGCCCCAGCATTTT. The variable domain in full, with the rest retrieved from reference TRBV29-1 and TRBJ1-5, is SAVISQKPSRDICQRGTSLTIQCQVDSQVTMMFWYRQQPGQSLTLIATANQGSEATYESGFVIDKFPISRPNLTFSTLTVSNMSPEDSSIYLCSVLPSGGNQPQHFGDGTRLSIL.

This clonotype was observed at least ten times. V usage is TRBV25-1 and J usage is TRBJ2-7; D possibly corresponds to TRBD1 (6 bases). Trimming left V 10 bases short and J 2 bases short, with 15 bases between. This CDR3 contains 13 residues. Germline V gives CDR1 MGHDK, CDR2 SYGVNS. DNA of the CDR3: TGTGCCACCGAGACAGGCACAACCTACGAGCAGTACTTC. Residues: CATETGTTYEQYF.

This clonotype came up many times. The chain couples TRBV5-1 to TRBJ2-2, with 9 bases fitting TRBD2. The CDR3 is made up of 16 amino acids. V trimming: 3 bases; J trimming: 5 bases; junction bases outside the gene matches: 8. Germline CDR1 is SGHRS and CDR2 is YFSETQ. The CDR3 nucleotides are TGCGCCAGCAGCTCCGGGTGGCTAGCGGGGACCGGGGAGCTGTTTTTT. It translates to CASSSGWLAGTGELFF.

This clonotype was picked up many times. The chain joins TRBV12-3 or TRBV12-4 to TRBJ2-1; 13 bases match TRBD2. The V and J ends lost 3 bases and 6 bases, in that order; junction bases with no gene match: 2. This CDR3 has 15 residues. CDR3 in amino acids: CASSLGLAGPNEQFF. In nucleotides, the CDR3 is TGTGCCAGCAGTTTGGGACTAGCGGGGCCCAATGAGCAGTTCTTC.

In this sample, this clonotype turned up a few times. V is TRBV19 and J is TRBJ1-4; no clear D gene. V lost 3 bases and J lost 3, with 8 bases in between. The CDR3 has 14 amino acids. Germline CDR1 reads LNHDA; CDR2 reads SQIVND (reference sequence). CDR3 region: CASSIVGSNEKLFF. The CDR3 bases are TGTGCCAGTAGTATCGTTGGGTCTAATGAAAAACTGTTTTTT. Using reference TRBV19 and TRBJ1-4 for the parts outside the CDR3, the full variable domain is DGGITQSPKYLFRKEGQNVTLSCEQNLNHDAMYWYRQDPGQGLRLIYYSQIVNDFQKGDIAEGYSVSREKKESFPLTVTSAQKNPTAFYLCASSIVGSNEKLFFGSGTQLSVL.

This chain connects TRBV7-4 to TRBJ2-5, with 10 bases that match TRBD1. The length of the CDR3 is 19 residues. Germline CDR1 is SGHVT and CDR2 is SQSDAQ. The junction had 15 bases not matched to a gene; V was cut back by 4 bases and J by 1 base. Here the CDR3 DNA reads TGTGCCAGCAGCTCAAAGGGGGTTGACAGGGGGCCTACCCAAGAGACCCAGTACTTC. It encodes CASSSKGVDRGPTQETQYF.

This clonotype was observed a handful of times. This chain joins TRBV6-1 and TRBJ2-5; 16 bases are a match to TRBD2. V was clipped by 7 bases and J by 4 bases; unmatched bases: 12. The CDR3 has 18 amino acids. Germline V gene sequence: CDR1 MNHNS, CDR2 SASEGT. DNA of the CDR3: TGTGCCAGCACCCACACCGGGACTAGCGGGAGGGCCCGAGAGACCCAGTACTTC. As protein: CASTHTGTSGRARETQYF.

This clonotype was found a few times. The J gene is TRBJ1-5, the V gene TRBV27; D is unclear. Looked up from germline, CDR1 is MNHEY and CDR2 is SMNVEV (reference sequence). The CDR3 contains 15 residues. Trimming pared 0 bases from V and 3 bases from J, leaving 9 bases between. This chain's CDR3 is CASSLSSQHNQPQHF. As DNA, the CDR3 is TGTGCCAGCAGTTTATCGTCACAGCACAATCAGCCCCAGCATTTT.

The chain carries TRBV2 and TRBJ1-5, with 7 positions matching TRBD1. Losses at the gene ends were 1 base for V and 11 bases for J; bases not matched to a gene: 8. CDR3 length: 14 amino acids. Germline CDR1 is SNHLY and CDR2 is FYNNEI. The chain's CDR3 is CASSEGGSGGSQHF. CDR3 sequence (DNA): TGTGCCAGCAGTGAAGGAGGTTCAGGGGGTTCCCAGCATTTT.

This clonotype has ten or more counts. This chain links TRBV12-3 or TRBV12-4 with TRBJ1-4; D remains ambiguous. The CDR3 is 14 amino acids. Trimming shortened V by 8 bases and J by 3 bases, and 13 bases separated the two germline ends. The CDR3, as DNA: TGTGCCAGCTCTCCGGGTTGGTCTAATGAAAAACTGTTTTTT. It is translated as CASSPGWSNEKLFF.

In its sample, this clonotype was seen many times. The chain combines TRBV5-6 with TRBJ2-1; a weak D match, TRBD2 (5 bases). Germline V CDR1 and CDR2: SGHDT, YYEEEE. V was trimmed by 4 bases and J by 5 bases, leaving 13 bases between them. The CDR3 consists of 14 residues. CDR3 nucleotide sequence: TGTGCCAGCAGCCAGCTTCCCGGGGACAATGAGCAGTTCTTC. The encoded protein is CASSQLPGDNEQFF.

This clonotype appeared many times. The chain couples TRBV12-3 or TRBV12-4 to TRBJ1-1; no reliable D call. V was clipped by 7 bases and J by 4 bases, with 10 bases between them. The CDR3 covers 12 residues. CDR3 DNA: TGTGCCAGCAACCGACGGGGCACTGAAGCTTTCTTT. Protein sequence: CASNRRGTEAFF.

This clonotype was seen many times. The CDR3 nucleotides are TGTGCCAGCAGCTTAAGTGGCGGGAAACCAGATACGCAGTATTTT. Its protein product is CASSLSGGKPDTQYF. The J gene is TRBJ2-3, the V gene TRBV7-3, with D tentatively TRBD2 (6 bases). With 1 base removed from V and 4 bases from J, the gap between germline ends came to 12 bases. This CDR3 has 15 amino acids. Germline CDR1 SGHTA, CDR2 FQGTGA.

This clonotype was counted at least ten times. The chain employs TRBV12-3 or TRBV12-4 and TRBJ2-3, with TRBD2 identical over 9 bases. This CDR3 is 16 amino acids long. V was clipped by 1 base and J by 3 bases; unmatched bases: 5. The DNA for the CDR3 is TGTGCCAGCAGTTTAGAGGCGGGGGGGCCAACAGATACGCAGTATTTT. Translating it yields CASSLEAGGPTDTQYF.

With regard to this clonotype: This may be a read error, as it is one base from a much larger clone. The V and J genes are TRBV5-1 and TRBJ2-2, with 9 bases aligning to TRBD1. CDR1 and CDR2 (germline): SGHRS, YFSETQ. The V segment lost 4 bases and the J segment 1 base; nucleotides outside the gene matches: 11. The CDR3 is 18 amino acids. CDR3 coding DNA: TGCGCCAGCAGCCGCACCGGGACAGGGATTTGGAACACCGGGGAGCTGTTTTTT. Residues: CASSRTGTGIWNTGELFF.

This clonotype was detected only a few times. The CDR3 sequence: CASSLGLQGNYYEQYF. The CDR3 region has the DNA TGTGCCAGCAGCTTAGGACTCCAGGGCAATTACTACGAGCAGTACTTC. The chain joins TRBV7-9 to TRBJ2-7; D perhaps matches TRBD1 (5 bases). CDR1 and CDR2 from the germline V gene are SEHNR and FQNEAQ (reference sequence). There are 16 residues in the CDR3. Trimming took off 1 base at V and 3 bases at J, with 16 bases between the two ends.